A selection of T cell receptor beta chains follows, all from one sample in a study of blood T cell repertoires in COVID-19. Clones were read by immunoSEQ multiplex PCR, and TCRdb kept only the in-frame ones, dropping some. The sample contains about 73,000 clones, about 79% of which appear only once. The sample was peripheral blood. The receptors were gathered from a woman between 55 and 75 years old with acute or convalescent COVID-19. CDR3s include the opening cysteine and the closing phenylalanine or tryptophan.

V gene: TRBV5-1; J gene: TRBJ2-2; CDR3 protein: CASSFTSPINTGELFF
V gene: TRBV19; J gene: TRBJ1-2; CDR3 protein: CASTVTGTVRGYTF
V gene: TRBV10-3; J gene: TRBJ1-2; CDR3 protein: CAISPHLTGRYGYTF
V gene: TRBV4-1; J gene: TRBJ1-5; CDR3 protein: CASSQGPAAGRFQPQHF
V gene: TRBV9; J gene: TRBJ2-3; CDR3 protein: CASSRDSMRSTDTQYF
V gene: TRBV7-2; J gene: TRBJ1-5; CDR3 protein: CASSSQGVGQPQHF
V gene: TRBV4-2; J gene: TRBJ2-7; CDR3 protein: CASSQALGVYEQYF
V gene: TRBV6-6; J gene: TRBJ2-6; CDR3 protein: CASSRQGASGANVLTF
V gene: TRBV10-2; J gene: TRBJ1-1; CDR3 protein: CASSDFRGMNTEAFF
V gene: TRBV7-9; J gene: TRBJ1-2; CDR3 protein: CASSLVGQPHGYTF
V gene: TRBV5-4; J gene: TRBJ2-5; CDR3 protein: CASSSGTGMETQYF
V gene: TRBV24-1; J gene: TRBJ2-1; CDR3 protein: CATSRTGRSSYNEQFF
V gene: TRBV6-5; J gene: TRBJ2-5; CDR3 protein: CASSRSSGGKTQYF
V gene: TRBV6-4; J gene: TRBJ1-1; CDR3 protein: CASSGTALLNTEAFF
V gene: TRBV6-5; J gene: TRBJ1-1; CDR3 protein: CASSYAYRDLNTEAFF
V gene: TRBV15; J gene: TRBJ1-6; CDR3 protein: CATSVRQGFDSPLHF
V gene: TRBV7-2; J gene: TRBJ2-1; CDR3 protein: CASSLVGGGYNEQFF
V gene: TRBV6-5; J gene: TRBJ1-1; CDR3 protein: CASSPDRGGTEAFF
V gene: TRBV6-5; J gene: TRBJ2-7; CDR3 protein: CASAVARGRGYEQYF
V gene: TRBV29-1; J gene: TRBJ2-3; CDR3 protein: CSVANSVLADTQYF
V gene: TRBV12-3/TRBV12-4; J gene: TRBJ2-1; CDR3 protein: CASSWTGYEQFF
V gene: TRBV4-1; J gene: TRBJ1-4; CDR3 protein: CASSQSTGQGLTEKLFF